The next 19 T cell receptor beta chains were all read from a single sample in a study of blood T cells in healthy people across ages. Together with a sample-barcoded 5' primer, a J-beta primer mix was included in a second PCR lasting roughly 6 to 12 cycles. One entry per CDR3 protein, called by TCRdb with MiXCR from the 5' RACE reads. Of roughly 1,700,000 distinct CDR3 sequences in the sample, about 28% were seen once. Material for sequencing was blood. These receptors all come from a woman in her 30s in good health.

CDR3 sequence (DNA): TGTGCCAGCAGCCAATCGTGGGGCGCGGGAAACACCATATATTTT. This encodes CASSQSWGAGNTIYF. The chain combines TRBV16 with TRBJ1-3; D is perhaps TRBD1 (5 bases). The germline V gene has CDR1 KGHSY and CDR2 FQNENV. V was trimmed by 0 bases and J by 4 bases, leaving 10 bases between them. This CDR3 is 15 amino acids long. Variable domain in full (rest from reference TRBV16 and TRBJ1-3): GEEVAQTPKHLVRGEGQKAKLYCAPIKGHSYVFWYQQVLKNEFKFLISFQNENVFDETGMPKERFSAKCLPNSPCSLEIQATKLEDSAVYFCASSQSWGAGNTIYFGEGSWLTVV.

CDR3 sequence: CASSLHRSGANVLTF. Here the CDR3 DNA reads TGTGCCAGCAGCTTACACCGCTCTGGGGCCAACGTCCTGACTTTC. V and J are TRBV7-3 and TRBJ2-6; D not certain. The germline V and J ends were trimmed by 2 bases and 0 bases, with 5 bases remaining between them. Germline V gene data show CDR1 as SGHTA and CDR2 as FQGTGA. CDR3 size: 15 residues.

The chain is built from TRBV9 and TRBJ1-5; a possible D gene is TRBD1 (6 bases). The V and J ends lost 7 bases and 5 bases respectively, with 25 bases between them. Germline CDR1 and CDR2: SGDLS and YYNGEE. CDR3 length: 17 residues. In DNA form, the CDR3 reads TGTGCCAGCTCCCTTGTGGGGGGGCGAAAGGAGCATCAGCCCCAGCATTTT. The encoded protein is CASSLVGGRKEHQPQHF.

This clonotype was seen many times. The chain uses TRBV27 and TRBJ2-7, with TRBD2 as a possible D gene (6 bases). V lost 5 bases and J 4 bases, leaving 18 bases between the germline ends. Germline V lookup: CDR1 MNHEY, CDR2 SMNVEV (reference sequence). CDR3 length: 15 amino acids. The CDR3 reads CASSARGGITYEQYF. Here the CDR3 DNA reads TGTGCCAGCAGTGCGAGGGGCGGGATTACTTACGAGCAGTACTTC.

This clonotype has a count of ten or more. The chain couples TRBV5-5 to TRBJ2-3; TRBD2 matches 7 bases. Trimming removed 2 bases from V and 0 bases from J; junction bases left unmatched: 6. This CDR3 spans 16 amino acids. In germline, CDR1 is SGHKS, CDR2 YYEKEE (reference sequence). CDR3 in amino acids: CASSFGGGPSTDTQYF. The CDR3 DNA sequence: TGTGCCAGCAGCTTTGGGGGAGGGCCTAGCACAGATACGCAGTATTTT.

This chain uses TRBV18 with TRBJ2-1; 8 positions agree with TRBD2. The V and J ends lost 2 bases and 2 bases, in that order; junction bases with no gene match: 2. The CDR3 runs to 15 residues. Germline assignment: CDR1 KGHSH and CDR2 LQKENI. The DNA of the CDR3 is TGTGCCAGCTCACCATCAGCGGGGGCCTACAATGAGCAGTTCTTC. This translates into CASSPSAGAYNEQFF. Full variable domain (rest looked up from reference TRBV18 and TRBJ2-1): NAGVMQNPRHLVRRRGQEARLRCSPMKGHSHVYWYRQLPEEGLKFMVYLQKENIIDESGMPKERFSAEFPKEGPSILRIQQVVRGDSAAYFCASSPSAGAYNEQFFGPGTRLTVL.

In this sample, this clonotype turned up a few times. The chain has TRBV9 and TRBJ2-5; D could derive from TRBD1 or TRBD2 (5 bases each). The CDR3 runs 15 residues. Germline CDR1 reads SGDLS; CDR2 reads YYNGEE. Trimming cost V 2 bases and J 5 bases, with 16 bases left between them. The DNA for the CDR3 is TGTGCCAGCAGCGTTTTTGGGGGAGAGGTGGAGACCCAGTACTTC. Translated, it gives CASSVFGGEVETQYF.

This clonotype was seen only a few times. The chain combines TRBV27 with TRBJ1-5, with TRBD1 matching 9 bases. Germline CDR1 is MNHEY and CDR2 is SMNVEV (reference sequence). The CDR3 contains 15 residues. V shed 6 bases and J 6 bases; nucleotides not matched to a gene: 9. The CDR3 sequence is CASSPETGGFQPQHF. As DNA, the CDR3 is TGTGCCAGCAGCCCGGAGACAGGGGGATTTCAGCCCCAGCATTTT.

V is TRBV7-3 and J is TRBJ2-6; D is tentatively TRBD1 or TRBD2 (5 bases each). This CDR3 region has 15 residues. The V and J ends lost 5 bases and 2 bases respectively, with 10 bases between them. Germline loops: CDR1 SGHTA, CDR2 FQGTGA. CDR3 loop: CASSQGPAGANVLTF. CDR3 in DNA: TGTGCCAGCAGCCAGGGACCGGCTGGGGCCAACGTCCTGACTTTC.

Remarks on this clonotype: The junction departs from the called germline gene at one end, perhaps through a read error. The chain is built from TRBV9 and TRBJ2-1; unclear D gene. The CDR3 has 15 residues. Germline V gives CDR1 SGDLS, CDR2 YYNGEE. The CDR3 here is CASGVLDVPNNEQFF. The CDR3 DNA is TGTGCCAGCGGCGTATTAGACGTCCCTAACAATGAGCAGTTCTTC.

The rearrangement uses TRBV6-1 and TRBJ2-2, with 9 nucleotides matching TRBD1. V dropped 6 bases and J dropped 4; count of bases not matched to a gene: 6. Germline-derived CDR1 and CDR2 are MNHNS and SASEGT. The CDR3 runs to 15 residues. CDR3 bases: TGTGCCAGCAGCGTGGGGACAGGGTCCACCGGGGAGCTGTTTTTT. Amino acid sequence: CASSVGTGSTGELFF.

In its sample, this clonotype was seen once. This CDR3 is missing its conserved last phenylalanine or tryptophan, likely due to a read error. V and J are TRBV20-1 and TRBJ2-3; possibly TRBD2 for D (6 bases). V gave up 3 bases and J gave up 5 bases, with 9 bases separating them. The CDR3 contains 12 residues. Germline V gene lookup returns CDR1 DFQATT and CDR2 SNEGSKA (reference sequence). CDR3 sequence reads: CSAREAGDTQYL. Here the CDR3 DNA reads TGCAGTGCTAGGGAAGCGGGAGATACGCAGTATTTG.

With respect to this clonotype: This may arise from a read error, as a much more abundant clone is one base away. This CDR3 is missing its conserved last phenylalanine or tryptophan, likely due to a read error. The chain links TRBV29-1 to TRBJ1-2; no firm D call. The length of the CDR3 is 11 residues. V was clipped by 8 bases and J by 6 bases, with 13 bases between them. The germline gives CDR1 SQVTM, CDR2 ANQGSEA. The CDR3 reads CSIFTADGYTL. As DNA, the CDR3 is TGCAGCATCTTCACTGCCGATGGCTACACCCTC.

This clonotype was observed a handful of times. This sequence joins TRBV10-3 and TRBJ1-1; D uncertain. The V end was cut by 8 bases, the J end by 2 bases, with 15 bases between. The CDR3 is 14 amino acids. Germline loops: CDR1 ENHRY, CDR2 SYGVKD. The CDR3 is CAIGEGWLNTEAFF. CDR3 bases: TGTGCCATCGGCGAGGGATGGCTCAACACTGAAGCTTTCTTT.

This clonotype has just a few counts. The V gene is TRBV14, the J gene TRBJ2-1; tentative D call: TRBD1 (6 bases). The germline V gene encodes CDR1 SGHDN and CDR2 FVKESK. Trimming took 1 base from V and 5 from J, leaving 12 bases between them. This CDR3 is built from 15 residues. CDR3 region: CASSQVGRGNNEQFF. In DNA, the CDR3 is TGTGCCAGCAGCCAAGTCGGCAGGGGTAACAATGAGCAGTTCTTC.

This clonotype was found a few times. The CDR3 loop is CASSTSGLASEQYF. The CDR3 DNA sequence: TGTGCCAGCTCTACGTCGGGACTAGCCAGTGAGCAGTACTTC. The chain recombines TRBV28 with TRBJ2-7, with 9 positions matching TRBD2. The CDR3 loop spans 14 amino acids. From germline, CDR1 is MDHEN and CDR2 SYDVKM. Trimming at V came to 8 bases and at J to 7 bases, leaving 12 bases not matched to a gene.

Regarding this clonotype: A much larger clonotype is one base distant, so this may be a read error. The chain recombines TRBV20-1 with TRBJ2-7; the D is unclear. The CDR3 consists of 10 residues. Germline lookup yields CDR1 DFQATT and CDR2 SNEGSKA (reference sequence). Between the trimmed V and J ends, which lost 7 bases and 7 bases, there was a span of 11 bases. The CDR3 reads CSVNNNEQYF. The CDR3 coding sequence is TGCAGTGTCAACAACAATGAGCAGTACTTC.

Of note for this clonotype: Since a much larger clone is just one base distant, this may be a read error. The CDR3 sequence is CSVVDNVLGEQYF. The CDR3 region has the DNA TGCAGCGTTGTAGACAATGTCCTGGGGGAGCAGTACTTC. The chain uses TRBV29-1 and TRBJ2-7; unclear D gene. This CDR3 contains 13 residues. In germline, CDR1 is SQVTM, CDR2 ANQGSEA. Deletions cut 4 bases from V and 7 bases from J, with 17 bases between.

CDR3 region: CASSLGPDPYEQYF. The CDR3 DNA sequence: TGTGCCAGCAGCTTAGGGCCAGATCCCTACGAGCAGTACTTC. The chain employs TRBV7-2 and TRBJ2-1; no firm D call. With the DNA end fitting TRBJ2-7 better, the J assignment may be wrong. Germline V lookup: CDR1 SGHTA, CDR2 FQGNSA. This CDR3 region has 14 residues.